This TCR beta chain was recorded in a study of OX40 agonist ivuxolimab in advanced cancers. Study background: Melanoma, hepatocellular carcinoma, head and neck or renal cell cancer occurred in dose-escalation patients.

Trimming left V 5 bases short and J 6 bases short, with 11 bases between. The CDR3 is 13 amino acids. In germline, CDR1 is SNHLY, CDR2 FYNNEI. Of note for this clone: What it recognizes is unknown.

Whole-study findings and limits: The 0.1-3.0 mg/kg partial responders had among the lowest clonal expansion.

Repertoires were generated with immunoSEQ multiplex PCR, while TCRdb's copy carries only in-frame clones and drops some. The sample shows tens of thousands of clones, about four fifths of them seen only once. The sequences come from CD4+ or CD8+ T cells sorted from blood, collected in a trial of the OX40 agonist ivuxolimab. This clonotype originated in an adult with an advanced solid tumor such as melanoma, head and neck, liver or kidney cancer. This rearrangement joins TRBV2 to TRBJ2-1; no reliable D call. For the CDR3, the DNA is TGTGCCAGCAGTCCTACTTACTTCAATGAGCAGTTCTTC. Its protein product is CASSPTYFNEQFF.